This passage covers 20 T cell receptor beta chains from one sample sequenced in a study of blood T cells in healthy people across ages. Primed by a sample-barcoded 5' primer and a J-beta primer mix, a second PCR proceeded for roughly 6 to 12 cycles. TCRdb fed the 5' RACE reads into MiXCR, producing one record per CDR3 protein. The sample has fewer than 750,000 distinct CDR3 sequences, around 50% seen once. Sequenced input: blood. The receptors stem from a man at least 80 years old in good health.

This clonotype turned up a few times. This chain uses TRBV7-9 with TRBJ1-2; D not certain. CDR3 length: 14 amino acids. CDR1 is SEHNR, CDR2 FQNEAQ, per germline (reference sequence). V lost 1 base to trimming and J lost 4 bases, with 10 bases between them. The CDR3: CASSLDPRIYGYTF. The CDR3 DNA is TGTGCCAGCAGCTTAGATCCCCGGATCTATGGCTACACCTTC. The full variable domain, in which reference TRBV7-9 and TRBJ1-2 provide the parts outside the CDR3, is DTGVSQNPRHKITKRGQNVTFRCDPISEHNRLYWYRQTLGQGPEFLTYFQNEAQLEKSRLLSDRFSAERPKGSFSTLEIQRTEQGDSAMYLCASSLDPRIYGYTFGSGTRLTVV.

This clonotype has more than one count but fewer than ten. The chain recombines TRBV7-2 with TRBJ2-1; TRBD2 might be the D (6 bases). Trimming shortened V by 7 bases and J by 2 bases, and 15 bases separated the two germline ends. This CDR3 is 15 amino acids long. The germline gives CDR1 SGHTA, CDR2 FQGNSA. The chain's CDR3 is CASTLRDSTYNEQFF. The CDR3 DNA sequence: TGTGCCAGCACCCTTAGGGACTCAACCTACAATGAGCAGTTCTTC.

The chain is built from TRBV7-9 and TRBJ1-4, with TRBD1 matching 10 bases. J lost 8 bases, V lost 5 bases, and 8 bases had no gene match. Germline V lookup: CDR1 SEHNR, CDR2 FQNEAQ (reference sequence). The length of the CDR3 is 15 residues. The CDR3 loop reads CASSPGDRGREKLFF. Here the CDR3 DNA reads TGTGCCAGCAGCCCAGGGGACAGGGGTCGAGAAAAACTGTTTTTT. Full variable domain (remainder filled in from reference TRBV7-9 and TRBJ1-4): DTGVSQNPRHKITKRGQNVTFRCDPISEHNRLYWYRQTLGQGPEFLTYFQNEAQLEKSRLLSDRFSAERPKGSFSTLEIQRTEQGDSAMYLCASSPGDRGREKLFFGSGTQLSVL.

The chain joins TRBV2 to TRBJ2-5; possible D gene TRBD2, 5 bases. Trimming left V 2 bases short and J 11 bases short, with 6 bases between. CDR1 is SNHLY and CDR2 is FYNNEI in the germline V gene. The CDR3 is 10 residues long. For the CDR3, the DNA is TGTGCCAGCAGTGAATGGGAGCAGTACTTC. Translated: CASSEWEQYF.

V usage is TRBV28 and J usage is TRBJ2-4; perhaps TRBD1 as D (6 bases). The V end was cut by 3 bases, the J end by 0 bases, with 15 bases between. Germline CDR1 and CDR2: MDHEN and SYDVKM. The CDR3 spans 17 residues. This CDR3 is CASSFNPGVEAKNIQYF. The CDR3 coding sequence is TGTGCCAGCAGTTTCAATCCAGGGGTCGAAGCCAAAAACATTCAGTACTTC.

V and J are TRBV12-3 or TRBV12-4 and TRBJ2-5, with a weak D call TRBD1 (5 bases). The CDR3 runs 15 residues. V lost 1 base to trimming and J lost 0 bases, with 9 bases between them. The DNA for the CDR3 is TGTGCCAGCAGTTTAGGCGACAGTTACCAAGAGACCCAGTACTTC. Amino acids: CASSLGDSYQETQYF.

This clonotype turned up a few times. V and J are TRBV20-1 and TRBJ2-1; TRBD2 aligns across 10 bases. Trimming cost V 0 bases and J 6 bases; bases outside gene matches: 5. Germline assignment: CDR1 DFQATT and CDR2 SNEGSKA (reference sequence). The CDR3 extends over 15 amino acids. CDR3 in amino acids: CSARDQRGGSNEQFF. The CDR3 DNA follows: TGCAGTGCTAGAGACCAGCGGGGGGGCTCCAATGAGCAGTTCTTC.

There are many counts of this clonotype. The J gene is TRBJ1-1, the V gene TRBV6-6; D is unclear. V lost 1 base to trimming and J lost 3 bases, with 6 bases between them. Germline lookup yields CDR1 MNHNY and CDR2 SVGAGI (reference sequence). The CDR3 covers 13 residues. The CDR3 DNA sequence: TGTGCCAGCAGTTACTTCCAGGACACTGAAGCTTTCTTT. It yields the protein CASSYFQDTEAFF.

Only a few counts were recorded for this clonotype. The chain couples TRBV29-1 to TRBJ2-5, with D possibly matching TRBD1 (6 bases). Germline CDR1 reads SQVTM; CDR2 reads ANQGSEA. Trimming stripped 3 bases from V and 2 bases from J, with 16 bases between. The CDR3 has 15 residues. CDR3: CSVDTRARGQETQYF. The CDR3 DNA follows: TGCAGCGTTGACACTAGGGCGAGGGGGCAAGAGACCCAGTACTTC. The full variable domain, in which reference TRBV29-1 and TRBJ2-5 provide the parts outside the CDR3, is SAVISQKPSRDICQRGTSLTIQCQVDSQVTMMFWYRQQPGQSLTLIATANQGSEATYESGFVIDKFPISRPNLTFSTLTVSNMSPEDSSIYLCSVDTRARGQETQYFGPGTRLLVL.

This clonotype was counted once. V is TRBV5-1 and J is TRBJ2-1; D is unclear. The CDR3 has 16 residues. Germline CDR1 SGHRS, CDR2 YFSETQ. V gave up 4 bases and J gave up 10 bases, with 24 bases separating them. CDR3 DNA sequence: TGCGCCAGCAGCCCCCTGAGAGGATCCTCGGCCCTGGAGCAGTTCTTC. Its translation is CASSPLRGSSALEQFF.

This clonotype turned up a few times. This sequence joins TRBV2 and TRBJ1-1; 10 bases fit TRBD1. V trimming: 8 bases; J trimming: 5 bases; junction bases outside the gene matches: 14. The germline CDR1 and CDR2 sequences are SNHLY and FYNNEI. This CDR3 has 16 residues. DNA of the CDR3: TGTGCCAGCGCGTCCGCAGGGACAGGGGATGTTACTGAAGCTTTCTTT. Its protein product is CASASAGTGDVTEAFF.

This chain joins TRBV2 and TRBJ2-3, with 8 bases matching TRBD2. Germline CDR1 and CDR2: SNHLY and FYNNEI. The V gene end was trimmed by 4 bases and the J gene end by 6 bases; junction bases not matched to a gene: 9. The CDR3 runs to 15 residues. This CDR3 is CASSGGTRSTDTQYF. DNA for the CDR3: TGTGCCAGCAGTGGCGGGACTAGAAGTACGGATACGCAGTATTTT. Full variable domain (outside the CDR3, taken from reference TRBV2 and TRBJ2-3): EPEVTQTPSHQVTQMGQEVILRCVPISNHLYFYWYRQILGQKVEFLVSFYNNEISEKSEIFDDQFSVERPDGSNFTLKIRSTKLEDSAMYFCASSGGTRSTDTQYFGPGTRLTVL.

This clonotype was picked up a small number of times. This rearrangement joins TRBV7-9 to TRBJ2-5; D possibly corresponds to TRBD2 (6 bases). Germline loops: CDR1 SEHNR, CDR2 FQNEAQ (reference sequence). V dropped 3 bases and J dropped 4 bases, with 15 bases sitting between them. The CDR3 has 15 residues. The CDR3: CASSFGGEAAETQYF. CDR3 bases: TGTGCCAGCAGCTTCGGTGGGGAGGCCGCAGAGACCCAGTACTTC.

The chain joins TRBV20-1 to TRBJ2-5, with D perhaps TRBD2 (5 bases). TRBJ2-7 matches the DNA end more closely, so the J call is doubtful. Germline CDR1 and CDR2: DFQATT and SNEGSKA (reference sequence). The CDR3 loop spans 12 amino acids. CDR3 nucleotides: TGCAGTGCTAGAGCTGTCGGGGACGAGCAGTACTTC. Protein product: CSARAVGDEQYF.

This clonotype showed up just a few times. The chain joins TRBV28 to TRBJ1-4; D ambiguous. V was trimmed by 8 bases and J by 7 bases, leaving 17 bases between them. The germline CDR1 and CDR2 sequences are MDHEN and SYDVKM. The CDR3 is made up of 14 amino acids. CDR3 in amino acids: CASGIAREVEKLFF. In DNA form, the CDR3 reads TGTGCCAGCGGAATTGCCCGAGAGGTTGAAAAACTGTTTTTT.

The chain couples TRBV29-1 to TRBJ2-5; TRBD1 agrees at 9 bases. Germline V gives CDR1 SQVTM, CDR2 ANQGSEA. The CDR3 has 14 residues. The V segment lost 5 bases and the J segment 1 base; nucleotides outside the gene matches: 5. CDR3 residues: CSVWETGGQETQYF. The CDR3 nucleotides are TGCAGCGTTTGGGAGACAGGGGGCCAAGAGACCCAGTACTTC.

This clonotype was picked up a small number of times. This rearrangement joins TRBV29-1 to TRBJ2-1; 8 positions agree with TRBD2. CDR1 is SQVTM, CDR2 ANQGSEA, per germline. J was trimmed by 6 bases and V by 6 bases; bases with no gene match: 1. This CDR3 contains 11 residues. This chain's CDR3 is CSVTSGNEQFF. In nucleotides, the CDR3 is TGCAGCGTCACTAGCGGCAATGAGCAGTTCTTC.

This clonotype was observed a handful of times. The J gene is TRBJ2-7, the V gene TRBV20-1; 12 bases are a match to TRBD2. Germline CDR1 is DFQATT and CDR2 is SNEGSKA (reference sequence). With V trimmed by 6 bases and J by 7 bases, 7 bases remained unmatched. The CDR3 is made up of 13 amino acids. CDR3 residues: CSALAGGPVEQYF. The CDR3 DNA follows: TGCAGTGCCCTAGCGGGAGGGCCGGTAGAGCAGTACTTC.

The chain employs TRBV20-1 and TRBJ1-2; 7 nucleotides line up with TRBD1. Per germline, CDR1 DFQATT and CDR2 SNEGSKA (reference sequence). The ends lost 0 bases at V and 5 bases at J; junction bases unmatched: 6. The CDR3 length is 14 residues. The DNA of the CDR3 is TGCAGTGCTAGAGAGACAGGGAGAACTTATGGCTACACCTTC. Amino acids: CSARETGRTYGYTF.

This clonotype was picked up a small number of times. V gene TRBV20-1 combines with J gene TRBJ2-5, with 9 bases identical to TRBD2. CDR3 size: 15 residues. The V segment lost 3 bases and the J segment 5 bases; nucleotides outside the gene matches: 10. CDR1 is DFQATT and CDR2 is SNEGSKA in the germline V gene (reference sequence). Here the CDR3 reads CSARTLSGSGETQYF. The CDR3 nucleotides read TGCAGTGCTAGGACGCTTAGCGGGAGTGGGGAGACCCAGTACTTC.